This T cell receptor beta chain was identified in a study of cytomegalovirus exposure and HLA in healthy donors. Whole-study results and caveats: CMV serostatus was the sole immune exposure data available.

Concerning this clone itself: Its specificity is not known.

Donors consisted of healthy bone marrow donors. At collection, donors were nominally healthy, but unrecorded immune exposures were probable. The PCR ran on 60 Vbeta and 13 Jbeta primers. Libraries were prepared by immunoSEQ multiplex PCR; TCRdb keeps only in-frame clonotypes and omits some of them. Found here are around 64,000 clones, 86% of them singletons; the top ten hold roughly 2%. Germline-derived CDR1 and CDR2 are SGHDN and FVKESK. This CDR3 contains 15 residues. Losses at the gene ends were 4 bases for V and 4 bases for J; bases not matched to a gene: 9. This sequence joins TRBV14 and TRBJ1-1, with 7 positions matching TRBD1. The clonotype originates from a woman between 25 and 40 years old in good health and CMV-seronegative. The sequenced sample consisted of PBMCs. CDR3 region: CASSLNRGPGTEAFF. CDR3 coding DNA: TGTGCCAGCAGCCTAAATAGGGGGCCAGGCACTGAAGCTTTCTTT.